Listed below are T cell receptor beta chains from one sample, sequenced in a study of CD8 T cells in Susac syndrome. Using its own MiXCR run on the immunoSEQ multiplex PCR reads, TCRdb lists one record per CDR3 protein. The sample holds approximately 70,000 distinct CDR3 sequences; roughly 94% are singletons and the top ten take roughly 0.22%. The sequenced material came from CD8+ T cells from PBMCs. These receptors originate from a human donor in good health. Each CDR3 is given with its conserved first and last residue. D genes are given only for firm matches. Clone size is stated in some rows and not others, as once, few, many or a class when expanded.

TGTGCCAGCAGCTTGGTAGGAAGCAATCAGCCCCAGCATTTT CASSLVGSNQPQHF . . TRBJ1-5 TRBV7-9
TGTGCCAGCAGTACCCGGAGGACCACCGGGGAGCTGTTTTTT CASSTRRTTGELFF . . TRBJ2-2 TRBV6-1
TGTGCCAGCACCCAGGGGGACCGAAATTCACCCCTCCACTTT CASTQGDRNSPLHF . TRBD1 TRBJ1-6 TRBV6-2/TRBV6-3
TGTGCCATCAGTGACGGACTAATTTCATATGGCTACACCTTC CAISDGLISYGYTF once . TRBJ1-2 TRBV10-3
TGTGCCAGCAGTTACGGGGGAAATCAGCCCCAGCATTTT CASSYGGNQPQHF . . TRBJ1-5 TRBV13
TGTGCCAGCAGCCAAGATGGCAAATCGGCAGCCAGCACAGATACGCAGTATTTT CASSQDGKSAASTDTQYF . . TRBJ2-3 TRBV14
TGTGCCAGCAGTTACTCGGGGGTGGAGGATGAAAAACTGTTTTTT CASSYSGVEDEKLFF . . TRBJ1-4 TRBV6-5
TGCGCCAGCAGCCAAGGGGCACTAGCGGGGGGGTCGGATACGCAGTATTTT CASSQGALAGGSDTQYF once TRBD2 TRBJ2-3 TRBV4-1
TGTGCCAGCAGCTTAGTAGGCGGAAGTTTCGATACGCAGTATTTT CASSLVGGSFDTQYF . . TRBJ2-3 TRBV13
TGTGCCAGCAGTCCCAGCGGGGAGCTGTTTTTT CASSPSGELFF . . TRBJ2-2 TRBV7-9
TGCGCCAGCAGCCCAAGGGAGGACAGCTATGGCTACACCTTC CASSPREDSYGYTF . . TRBJ1-2 TRBV4-1
TGTGCCAGCAGTGGCGTTGGACGGAAAGAGACCCAGTACTTC CASSGVGRKETQYF . . TRBJ2-5 TRBV12-3/TRBV12-4
TGTGCCAGCAGCTTGCCTAGCGGGATTGATCAGACCCAGTACTTC CASSLPSGIDQTQYF . TRBD2 TRBJ2-5 TRBV5-4
TGTGCCACCAGCCCACTGAACACTGAAGCTTTCTTT CATSPLNTEAFF . . TRBJ1-1 TRBV15
TGCGCCAGCAGTCAATCTGACCGGGGTGAAGCTTTCTTT CASSQSDRGEAFF . . TRBJ1-1 TRBV23-1
TGCGCCAGCAGCCAAGTAGCTAGCGGGGGGACCCCCTACGAGCAGTACTTC CASSQVASGGTPYEQYF . TRBD2 TRBJ2-7 TRBV4-1
TGTGCCAGCACAGCGGGGGGTACCACAGATACGCAGTATTTT CASTAGGTTDTQYF . TRBD2 TRBJ2-3 TRBV9
TGCAGCGTTGTCCACACTGAAGCTTTCTTT CSVVHTEAFF . . TRBJ1-1 TRBV29-1
TGTGCCAGCAGCCGGGGGGTGGGCTATGGCTACACCTTC CASSRGVGYGYTF . . TRBJ1-2 TRBV14
TGTGCCAGTAGTAGGACCGGGACAGCCTACGAGCAGTACTTC CASSRTGTAYEQYF . TRBD1 TRBJ2-7 TRBV19
TGCGCCAGCAGCCACGTCGGGAGGGAGGTAGAAGCTTTCTTT CASSHVGREVEAFF . . TRBJ1-1 TRBV4-3
TGTGCCAGCAGTTTAGCCGACAGGGGTGGCACTGAAGCTTTCTTT CASSLADRGGTEAFF once TRBD1 TRBJ1-1 TRBV7-9
TGTGCCAGCATCTCGGGCGTTACTACTGAAGCTTTCTTT CASISGVTTEAFF . . TRBJ1-1 TRBV7-2
TGCAGTGCTAGAGATTTAAAACAGGGTGGAGAGCAGTACTTC CSARDLKQGGEQYF . . TRBJ2-7 TRBV20-1
TGTGCCAGCACCCCGGAGGCTACGCAGACAGGGGTTAACTATGGCTACACCTTC CASTPEATQTGVNYGYTF . TRBD1 TRBJ1-2 TRBV6-1
TGTGCCAACGACGCGGGGGGTCAAGAGACCCAGTACTTC CANDAGGQETQYF once . TRBJ2-5 TRBV21-1
TGTGCCAGCAGCTTGCTCAGGACAGATACGCAGTATTTT CASSLLRTDTQYF few . TRBJ2-3 TRBV5-4
TGTGCCAGCAGCCACGGACAGGGGGCCTACGAGCAGTACTTC CASSHGQGAYEQYF . TRBD1 TRBJ2-7 TRBV5-4
TGTGCCAGCAGCCAAGATGGGGGACCCACGACCCAGTACTTC CASSQDGGPTTQYF . . TRBJ2-5 TRBV3-1
TGTGCCAGCAGCTTTATAGGGACAGGGGGTAGCAATGAGCAGTTCTTC CASSFIGTGGSNEQFF . TRBD1 TRBJ2-1 TRBV7-3
TGCGCCAGCAGCCAAGTTGCAGGGGCCTACGAGCAGTACTTC CASSQVAGAYEQYF . . TRBJ2-7 TRBV4-1
TGTGCCAGCAGCTTGACAGGGGGCGACGAGCAGTACTTC CASSLTGGDEQYF . TRBD1 TRBJ2-7 TRBV5-6
TGTGCCAGCAGCCCTTCCGACAGGGTGGCTGAAAAACTGTTTTTT CASSPSDRVAEKLFF . TRBD1 TRBJ1-4 TRBV7-9
TGTGCCAGTAGCGGGAGCTCCTACAATGAGCAGTTCTTC CASSGSSYNEQFF . . TRBJ2-1 TRBV19
TGTGCCAGCAGCCTGCTGGGGGCGAACACCGGGGAGCTGTTTTTT CASSLLGANTGELFF . . TRBJ2-2 TRBV13
TGTGCCAGCAGCGGTAAGCGCACCGGGGAGCTGTTTTTT CASSGKRTGELFF . . TRBJ2-2 TRBV9